Each of the 13 T cell receptor beta chains below was sequenced from the same sample in a study of T-cell memory formation after mild COVID-19. TCRdb re-called the 5' RACE reads with MiXCR, one entry per CDR3 protein. This table has hundreds of thousands of distinct CDR3 sequences, roughly 8.2% appearing once. Sequenced material: PBMCs or a T cell subset sorted from them (not recorded which). These receptors all stem from a man in his late teens or twenties who had mild COVID-19 (a few samples of this study predate the infection). Cell type and time point are not known.

This clonotype was detected only a few times. J is TRBJ2-2 and V is TRBV20-1, with TRBD2 identical over 13 bases. Germline CDR1 and CDR2: DFQATT and SNEGSKA (reference sequence). The V and J ends lost 2 bases and 4 bases, in that order; junction bases with no gene match: 4. The CDR3 is made up of 16 amino acids. CDR3 sequence (DNA): TGCAGTGCTAGAACTAGCGGGGGGGCCGTCACCGGGGAGCTGTTTTTT. Its translation is CSARTSGGAVTGELFF.

The chain carries TRBV5-1 and TRBJ1-1; no firm D call. V shed 0 bases and J shed 0 bases, with 9 bases lying between them. Germline V gene sequence: CDR1 SGHRS, CDR2 YFSETQ. This CDR3 has 15 residues. As DNA, the CDR3 is TGCGCCAGCAGCTTGGTCCAGCCCTTGAACACTGAAGCTTTCTTT. Translating it yields CASSLVQPLNTEAFF.

There are a few counts of this clonotype. The chain recombines TRBV4-3 with TRBJ2-4; TRBD1 matches 8 bases. The CDR3 runs to 14 residues. CDR1 is LGHNA, CDR2 YSLEER, per germline. After removal of 2 bases from V and 7 bases from J, the junction contained 4 bases not matched to a gene. The CDR3 here is CASSQWDRINIQYF. CDR3 DNA sequence: TGCGCCAGCAGCCAATGGGACAGGATTAACATTCAGTACTTC.

This clonotype appeared a few times. The rearrangement joins TRBV6-5 to TRBJ2-7; D gene uncertain. Germline lookup yields CDR1 MNHEY and CDR2 SVGAGI. The ends were cut back, 1 base at V and 7 bases at J, with 5 bases in the middle. This CDR3 is built from 11 residues. For the CDR3, the DNA is TGTGCCAGCAGTTACTTCGAGGAGCAGTACTTC. This gives the protein CASSYFEEQYF.

The CDR3 reads CASSIRVTTVVDTEAFF. The CDR3 DNA is TGTGCCAGCAGTATACGGGTCACCACGGTCGTGGACACTGAAGCTTTCTTT. The rearrangement uses TRBV11-2 and TRBJ1-1; no clear D gene. This CDR3 is 17 amino acids long. V lost 6 bases and J 3 bases, leaving 23 bases between the germline ends. Germline CDR1 reads SGHAT; CDR2 reads FQNNGV. Supplemented by reference TRBV11-2 and TRBJ1-1, the full variable domain reads EAGVAQSPRYKIIEKRQSVAFWCNPISGHATLYWYQQILGQGPKLLIQFQNNGVVDDSQLPKDRFSAERLKGVDSTLKIQPAKLEDSAVYLCASSIRVTTVVDTEAFFGQGTRLTVV.

The chain combines TRBV7-2 with TRBJ2-1, with D tentatively TRBD1 (6 bases). The CDR3 covers 14 residues. Germline V gene sequence: CDR1 SGHTA, CDR2 FQGNSA. Trimming shortened V by 1 base and J by 5 bases, and 9 bases separated the two germline ends. Written as DNA, the CDR3 is TGTGCCAGCAGCTTAGGTCAGGGGAACAATGAGCAGTTCTTC. The encoded protein is CASSLGQGNNEQFF. The full variable domain, its missing parts supplied by reference TRBV7-2 and TRBJ2-1, is GAGVSQSPSNKVTEKGKDVELRCDPISGHTALYWYRQSLGQGLEFLIYFQGNSAPDKSGLPSDRFSAERTGGSVSTLTIQRTQQEDSAVYLCASSLGQGNNEQFFGPGTRLTVL.

The chain employs TRBV12-3 or TRBV12-4 and TRBJ1-2; no firm D call. CDR3 size: 14 residues. Trimming took 1 base from V and 7 from J, leaving 13 bases between them. CDR3 amino acids: CASSLGRESAGYTF. The CDR3 region has the DNA TGTGCCAGCAGTTTAGGGCGGGAGTCAGCTGGCTACACCTTC.

This clonotype appeared many times. The DNA of the CDR3 is TGCGCCAGCAGAACAGGGGGCGCAGAGGGGGATACGCAGTATTTT. Encoded protein: CASRTGGAEGDTQYF. This chain connects TRBV10-2 to TRBJ2-3; 9 positions agree with TRBD1. The V gene's germline CDR1 is WSHSY and CDR2 SAAADI. The V segment lost 6 bases and the J segment 6 bases; nucleotides outside the gene matches: 10. This CDR3 spans 15 amino acids.

This chain connects TRBV20-1 to TRBJ1-6; 8 bases agree with TRBD1. The trim removed 4 bases at V and 9 bases at J, leaving 5 bases unmatched. Germline loops: CDR1 DFQATT, CDR2 SNEGSKA (reference sequence). The CDR3 runs to 13 residues. The CDR3 loop is CSANQGATSPLHF. CDR3 bases: TGCAGTGCTAATCAGGGGGCTACTTCACCCCTCCACTTT.

This clonotype was observed a few times. The V and J genes are TRBV4-2 and TRBJ2-1; possibly TRBD1 for D (6 bases). V was pared by 3 bases and J by 7 bases, with 10 bases between. The CDR3 totals 13 residues. Germline assignment: CDR1 LGHNA and CDR2 YNFKEQ. The CDR3 loop reads CASSHPRGNEQFF. The DNA for the CDR3 is TGTGCCAGCAGCCACCCTAGGGGGAATGAGCAGTTCTTC.

This clonotype was detected ten times or more. The gene calls are TRBV29-1 and TRBJ2-3; 7 nucleotides align to TRBD2. The CDR3 contains 15 residues. V lost 5 bases and J lost 0; bases outside the gene matches: 8. CDR1 is SQVTM, CDR2 ANQGSEA, per germline. The CDR3, as DNA: TGCAGCGTTAAAAGACTAGCCGAAAGCACAGATACGCAGTATTTT. As protein: CSVKRLAESTDTQYF.

This clonotype was counted at least ten times. The chain recombines TRBV7-9 with TRBJ1-5; D is unresolved. V gave up 4 bases and J gave up 11 bases, with 15 bases separating them. Germline CDR1 and CDR2: SEHNR and FQNEAQ (reference sequence). This CDR3 comprises 13 residues. The CDR3 DNA reads as TGTGCCAGCAGCTCCACCGGGCGTTGGACCCAGCATTTT. It translates to CASSSTGRWTQHF. The full variable domain, completed using reference TRBV7-9 and TRBJ1-5, is DTGVSQNPRHKITKRGQNVTFRCDPISEHNRLYWYRQTLGQGPEFLTYFQNEAQLEKSRLLSDRFSAERPKGSFSTLEIQRTEQGDSAMYLCASSSTGRWTQHFGDGTRLSIL.

The chain has TRBV5-1 and TRBJ1-1; unclear D gene. The V and J ends lost 2 bases and 5 bases respectively, with 16 bases between them. Germline lookup yields CDR1 SGHRS and CDR2 YFSETQ. This CDR3 is 15 amino acids long. In DNA form, the CDR3 reads TGCGCCAGCAGCTTTTGGACGGATGAGGCGACTGAAGCTTTCTTT. It codes for CASSFWTDEATEAFF.